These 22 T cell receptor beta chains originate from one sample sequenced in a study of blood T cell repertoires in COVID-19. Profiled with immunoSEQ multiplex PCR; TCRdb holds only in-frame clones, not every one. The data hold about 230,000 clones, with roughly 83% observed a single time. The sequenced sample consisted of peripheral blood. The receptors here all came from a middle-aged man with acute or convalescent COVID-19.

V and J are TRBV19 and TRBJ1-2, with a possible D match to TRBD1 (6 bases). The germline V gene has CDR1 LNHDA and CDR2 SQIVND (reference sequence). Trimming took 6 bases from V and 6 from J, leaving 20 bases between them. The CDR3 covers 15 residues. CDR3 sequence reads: CASSLLLGQPNGYTF. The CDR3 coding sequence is TGTGCCAGTAGCCTACTGCTCGGACAGCCCAATGGCTACACCTTC.

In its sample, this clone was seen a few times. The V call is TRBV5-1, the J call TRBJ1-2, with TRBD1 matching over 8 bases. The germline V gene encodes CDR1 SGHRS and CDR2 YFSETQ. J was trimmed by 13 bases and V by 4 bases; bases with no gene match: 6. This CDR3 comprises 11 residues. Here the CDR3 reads CASSVGQVFTF. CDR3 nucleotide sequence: TGCGCCAGCAGCGTGGGACAGGTTTTCACCTTC.

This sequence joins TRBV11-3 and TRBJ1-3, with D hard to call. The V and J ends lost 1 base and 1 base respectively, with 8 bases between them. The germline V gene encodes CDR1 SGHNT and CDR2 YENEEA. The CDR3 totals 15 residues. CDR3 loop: CASSLAGGSGNTIYF. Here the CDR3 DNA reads TGTGCCAGCAGCTTAGCTGGAGGATCTGGAAACACCATATATTTT.

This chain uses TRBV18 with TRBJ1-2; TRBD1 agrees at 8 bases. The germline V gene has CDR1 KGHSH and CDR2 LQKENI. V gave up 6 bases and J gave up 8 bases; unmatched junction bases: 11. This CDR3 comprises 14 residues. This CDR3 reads CASSEDRAGGGYTF. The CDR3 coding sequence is TGTGCCAGCTCGGAGGACAGGGCCGGGGGCGGCTACACCTTC. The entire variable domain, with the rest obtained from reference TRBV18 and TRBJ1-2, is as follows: NAGVMQNPRHLVRRRGQEARLRCSPMKGHSHVYWYRQLPEEGLKFMVYLQKENIIDESGMPKERFSAEFPKEGPSILRIQQVVRGDSAAYFCASSEDRAGGGYTFGSGTRLTVV.

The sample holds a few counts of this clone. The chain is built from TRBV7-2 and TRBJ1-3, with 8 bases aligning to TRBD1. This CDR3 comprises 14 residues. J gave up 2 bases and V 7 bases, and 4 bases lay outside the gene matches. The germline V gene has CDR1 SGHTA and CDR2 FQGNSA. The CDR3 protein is CASTLDRAGNTIYF. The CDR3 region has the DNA TGTGCCAGCACCCTGGACAGGGCTGGAAACACCATATATTTT.

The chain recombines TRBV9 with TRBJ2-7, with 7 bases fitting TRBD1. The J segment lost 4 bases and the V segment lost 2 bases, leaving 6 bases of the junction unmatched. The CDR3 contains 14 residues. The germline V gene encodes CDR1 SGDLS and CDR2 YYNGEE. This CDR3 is CASSVGQEEYEQYF. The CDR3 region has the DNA TGTGCCAGCAGCGTCGGACAGGAGGAGTACGAGCAGTACTTC. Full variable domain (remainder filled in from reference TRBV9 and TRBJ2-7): DSGVTQTPKHLITATGQRVTLRCSPRSGDLSVYWYQQSLDQGLQFLIQYYNGEERAKGNILERFSAQQFPDLHSELNLSSLELGDSALYFCASSVGQEEYEQYFGPGTRLTVT.

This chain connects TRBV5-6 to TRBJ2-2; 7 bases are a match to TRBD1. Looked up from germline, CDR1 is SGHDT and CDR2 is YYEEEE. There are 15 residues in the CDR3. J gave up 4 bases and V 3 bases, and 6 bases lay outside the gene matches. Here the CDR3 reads CASSSLQGTTGELFF. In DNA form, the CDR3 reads TGTGCCAGCAGCTCCCTACAGGGGACCACCGGGGAGCTGTTTTTT. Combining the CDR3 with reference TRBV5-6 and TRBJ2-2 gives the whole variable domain DAGVTQSPTHLIKTRGQQVTLRCSPKSGHDTVSWYQQALGQGPQFIFQYYEEEERQRGNFPDRFSGHQFPNYSSELNVNALLLGDSALYLCASSSLQGTTGELFFGEGSRLTVL.

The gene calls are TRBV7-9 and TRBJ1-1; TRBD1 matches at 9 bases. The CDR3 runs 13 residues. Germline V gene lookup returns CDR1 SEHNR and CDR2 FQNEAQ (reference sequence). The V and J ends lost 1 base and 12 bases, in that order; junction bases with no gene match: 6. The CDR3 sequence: CASSLGYGTGTFF. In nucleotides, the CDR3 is TGTGCCAGCAGCTTAGGGTACGGGACAGGGACTTTCTTT.

CDR3 in amino acids: CASSPGAGAKNIQYF. In nucleotides, the CDR3 is TGCGCCAGCAGCCCAGGGGCCGGGGCCAAAAACATTCAGTACTTC. This rearrangement joins TRBV4-1 to TRBJ2-4; possible D gene TRBD1, 6 bases. This CDR3 is 15 amino acids long. Trimming removed 4 bases at V and 1 base at J, with 11 bases between. CDR1 MGHRA and CDR2 YSYEKL come from the germline V gene.

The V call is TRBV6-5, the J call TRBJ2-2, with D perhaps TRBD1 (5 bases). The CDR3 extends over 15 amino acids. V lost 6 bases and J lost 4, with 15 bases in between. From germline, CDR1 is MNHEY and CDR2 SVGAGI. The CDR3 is CASRDSRRGTGELFF. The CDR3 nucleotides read TGTGCCAGCAGAGACAGTAGGAGAGGCACCGGGGAGCTGTTTTTT.

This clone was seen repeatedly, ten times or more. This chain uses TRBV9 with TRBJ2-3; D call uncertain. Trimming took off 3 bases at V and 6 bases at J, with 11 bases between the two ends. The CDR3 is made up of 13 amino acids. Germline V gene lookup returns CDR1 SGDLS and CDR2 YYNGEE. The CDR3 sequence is CASSGNSVDTQYF. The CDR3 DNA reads TGTGCCAGCAGCGGTAACTCTGTTGATACGCAGTATTTT.

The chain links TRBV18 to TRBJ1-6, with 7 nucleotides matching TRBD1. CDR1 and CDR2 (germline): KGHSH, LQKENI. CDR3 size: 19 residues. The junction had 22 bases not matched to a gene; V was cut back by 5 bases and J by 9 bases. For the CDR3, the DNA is TGTGCCAGCTCAATACGACAAATTTTACGCGGGACAGAAATTTCACCCCTCCACTTT. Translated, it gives CASSIRQILRGTEISPLHF.

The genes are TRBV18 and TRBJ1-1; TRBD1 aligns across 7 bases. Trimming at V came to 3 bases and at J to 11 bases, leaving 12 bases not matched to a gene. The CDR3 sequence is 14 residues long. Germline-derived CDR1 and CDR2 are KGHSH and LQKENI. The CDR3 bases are TGTGCCAGCTCACCCTTGGGGACCCGGGACAGCGCTTTCTTT. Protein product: CASSPLGTRDSAFF.

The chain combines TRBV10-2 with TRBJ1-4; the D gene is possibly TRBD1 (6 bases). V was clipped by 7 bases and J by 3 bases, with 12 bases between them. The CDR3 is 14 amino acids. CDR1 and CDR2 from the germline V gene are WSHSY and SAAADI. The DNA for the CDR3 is TGCGCCAGCAATCTCAGGGGTTCTAATGAAAAACTGTTTTTT. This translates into CASNLRGSNEKLFF.

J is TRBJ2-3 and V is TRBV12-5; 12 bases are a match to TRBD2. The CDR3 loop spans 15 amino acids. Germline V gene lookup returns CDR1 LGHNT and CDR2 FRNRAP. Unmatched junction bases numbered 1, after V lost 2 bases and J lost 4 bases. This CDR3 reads CASGLTSGRPDTQYF. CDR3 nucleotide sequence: TGTGCTAGTGGTTTGACTAGCGGGAGGCCAGATACGCAGTATTTT. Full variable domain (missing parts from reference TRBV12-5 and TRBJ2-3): DARVTQTPRHKVTEMGQEVTMRCQPILGHNTVFWYRQTMMQGLELLAYFRNRAPLDDSGMPKDRFSAEMPDATLATLKIQPSEPRDSAVYFCASGLTSGRPDTQYFGPGTRLTVL.

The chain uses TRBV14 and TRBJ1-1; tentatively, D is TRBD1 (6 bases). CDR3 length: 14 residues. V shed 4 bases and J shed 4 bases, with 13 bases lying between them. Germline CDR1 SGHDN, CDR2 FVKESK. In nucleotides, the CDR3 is TGTGCCAGCAGCCCCAGGGAAGGGGGCACTGAAGCTTTCTTT. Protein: CASSPREGGTEAFF.

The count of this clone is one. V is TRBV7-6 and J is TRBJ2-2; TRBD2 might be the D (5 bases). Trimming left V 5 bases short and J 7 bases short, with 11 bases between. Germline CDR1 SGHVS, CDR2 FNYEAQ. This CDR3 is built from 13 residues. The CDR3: CASSPREGGELFF. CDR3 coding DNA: TGTGCCAGCAGCCCGAGAGAGGGCGGGGAGCTGTTTTTT.

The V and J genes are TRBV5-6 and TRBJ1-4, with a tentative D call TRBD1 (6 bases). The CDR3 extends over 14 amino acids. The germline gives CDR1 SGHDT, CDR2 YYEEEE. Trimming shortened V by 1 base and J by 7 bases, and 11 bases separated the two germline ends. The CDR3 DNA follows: TGTGCCAGCAGCTTGCAGGGGCGCGGTGAAAAACTGTTTTTT. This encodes CASSLQGRGEKLFF.

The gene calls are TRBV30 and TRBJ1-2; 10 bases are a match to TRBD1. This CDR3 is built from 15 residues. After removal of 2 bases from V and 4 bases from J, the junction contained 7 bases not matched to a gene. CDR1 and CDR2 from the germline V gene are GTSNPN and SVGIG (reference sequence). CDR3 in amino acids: CAWSLDRGVGYGYTF. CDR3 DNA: TGTGCCTGGAGTCTGGACAGGGGGGTTGGCTATGGCTACACCTTC.

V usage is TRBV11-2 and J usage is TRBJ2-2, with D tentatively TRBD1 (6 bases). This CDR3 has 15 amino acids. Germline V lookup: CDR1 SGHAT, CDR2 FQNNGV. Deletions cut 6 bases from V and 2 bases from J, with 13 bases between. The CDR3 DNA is TGTGCCAGCAGGAGCAGGGGCAGAAACACCGGGGAGCTGTTTTTT. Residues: CASRSRGRNTGELFF.

CDR3 residues: CACHSGNTIYF. The CDR3 DNA reads TGTGCCTGTCACTCTGGAAACACCATATATTTT. The J gene is TRBJ1-3, the V gene TRBV7-2, with no clear D. Between the trimmed V and J ends, which lost 11 bases and 0 bases, there was a span of 5 bases. This CDR3 is 11 amino acids long. The germline gives CDR1 SGHTA, CDR2 FQGNSA.

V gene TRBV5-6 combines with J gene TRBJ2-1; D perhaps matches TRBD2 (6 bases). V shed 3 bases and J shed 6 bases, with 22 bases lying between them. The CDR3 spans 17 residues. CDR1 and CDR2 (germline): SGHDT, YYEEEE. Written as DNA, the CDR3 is TGTGCCAGCAGCTCTTTATTTAGAACCGCGGGGTCCAATGAGCAGTTCTTC. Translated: CASSSLFRTAGSNEQFF.